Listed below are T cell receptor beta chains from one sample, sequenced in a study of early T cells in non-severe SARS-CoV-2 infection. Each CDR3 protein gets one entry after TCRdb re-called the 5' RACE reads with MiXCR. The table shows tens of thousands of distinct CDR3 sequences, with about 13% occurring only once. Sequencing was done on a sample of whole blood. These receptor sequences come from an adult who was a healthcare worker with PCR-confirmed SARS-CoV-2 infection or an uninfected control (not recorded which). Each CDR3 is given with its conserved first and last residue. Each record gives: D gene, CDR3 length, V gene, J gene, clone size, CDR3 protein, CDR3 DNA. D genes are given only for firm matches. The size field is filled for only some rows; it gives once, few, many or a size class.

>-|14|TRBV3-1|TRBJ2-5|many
CASSQDLGSTAQYF
TGTGCCAGCAGCCAAGATCTAGGGTCGACGGCCCAGTACTTC
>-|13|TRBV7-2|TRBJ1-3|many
CASSLVAGNTIYF
TGTGCCAGCAGCTTAGTCGCCGGAAACACCATATATTTT
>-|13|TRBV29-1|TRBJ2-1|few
CSVVRSSYNEQFF
TGCAGCGTTGTGCGGAGTTCCTACAATGAGCAGTTCTTC
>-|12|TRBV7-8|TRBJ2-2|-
CASSPTTGELFF
TGTGCCAGCAGCCCCACTACCGGGGAGCTGTTTTTT
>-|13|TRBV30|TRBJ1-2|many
CAGGRGGGYGYTF
TGTGCCGGAGGCCGGGGAGGAGGTTATGGCTACACCTTC
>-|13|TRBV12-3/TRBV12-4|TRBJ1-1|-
CASSPELRGLTFF
TGTGCCAGCAGTCCCGAATTGAGGGGACTAACTTTCTTT
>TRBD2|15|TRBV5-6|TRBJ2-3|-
CASSFLAGGRDTQYF
TGTGCCAGCAGCTTTCTAGCGGGGGGGCGGGATACGCAGTATTTT
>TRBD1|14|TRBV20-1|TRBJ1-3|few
CSATDRRLENTIYF
TGCAGTGCCACGGACAGGAGGCTTGAAAACACCATATATTTT
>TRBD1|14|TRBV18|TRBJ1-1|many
CASSPGTGFTEAFF
TGTGCCAGCTCACCAGGGACAGGGTTTACTGAAGCTTTCTTT
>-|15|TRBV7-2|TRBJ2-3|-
CASSLVLVLSDTQYF
TGTGCCAGCAGCTTAGTCCTAGTTCTCTCAGATACGCAGTATTTT
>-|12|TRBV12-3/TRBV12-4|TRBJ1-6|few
CASSLGPTPLHF
TGTGCCAGCAGTTTGGGGCCTACCCCCCTCCACTTT
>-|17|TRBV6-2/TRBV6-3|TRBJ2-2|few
CASSGPGVLGLPGELFF
TGTGCCAGCAGTGGGCCCGGGGTCCTCGGCCTCCCCGGGGAGCTGTTTTTT
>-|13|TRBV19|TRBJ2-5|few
CASNLAWGETQYF
TGTGCCAGTAATCTCGCCTGGGGGGAGACCCAGTACTTC
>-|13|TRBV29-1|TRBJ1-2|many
CSVEAGPNYGYTF
TGCAGCGTTGAGGCAGGCCCTAACTATGGCTACACCTTC
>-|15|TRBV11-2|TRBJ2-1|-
CASSGTTGSSGGQFF
TGTGCCAGCAGCGGCACGACAGGGAGTAGCGGCGGGCAGTTCTTC
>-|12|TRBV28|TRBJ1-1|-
CASSVGRYEAFF
TGTGCCAGCAGCGTAGGACGGTATGAAGCTTTCTTT